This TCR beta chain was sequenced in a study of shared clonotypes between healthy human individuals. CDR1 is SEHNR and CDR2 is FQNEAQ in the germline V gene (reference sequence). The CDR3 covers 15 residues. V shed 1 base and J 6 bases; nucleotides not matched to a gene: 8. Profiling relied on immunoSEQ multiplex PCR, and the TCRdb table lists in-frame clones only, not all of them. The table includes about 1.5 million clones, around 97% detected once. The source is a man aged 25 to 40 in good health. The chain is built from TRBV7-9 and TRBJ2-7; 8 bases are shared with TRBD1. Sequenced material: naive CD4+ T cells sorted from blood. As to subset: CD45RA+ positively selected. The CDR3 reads CASSLGQGAIGEQYF. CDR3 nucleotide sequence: TGTGCCAGCAGCTTAGGTCAGGGGGCTATCGGCGAGCAGTACTTC. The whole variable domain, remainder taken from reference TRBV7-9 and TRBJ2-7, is DTGVSQNPRHKITKRGQNVTFRCDPISEHNRLYWYRQTLGQGPEFLTYFQNEAQLEKSRLLSDRFSAERPKGSFSTLEIQRTEQGDSAMYLCASSLGQGAIGEQYFGPGTRLTVT.